This T cell receptor beta chain comes out of a study of blood T cell repertoires in COVID-19. On the study more broadly: The origin of the acute and convalescent COVID-19 samples was the United States, Italy and Spain. The analysed material was cDNA or gDNA that came from T cells, B-cell-depleted T cells, or PBMCs.

Per the germline V gene, CDR1 is SQVTM and CDR2 is ANQGSEA. V dropped 8 bases and J dropped 6 bases, with 22 bases sitting between them. The CDR3 runs to 14 residues. Original handling: Reference gene primer amplification in the assay estimated nucleated cell counts. Some clones are missing from TCRdb's copy, which holds only in-frame ones; the method was immunoSEQ multiplex PCR. Clone size and the V and J calls come from that table; the DNA yielded D and trimming. The sample gives some 220,000 clones, under 90% of which show up once; more than 4.5% is in the top ten. This chain uses TRBV29-1 with TRBJ1-2; a possible D gene is TRBD1 (5 bases). The source is a woman aged 60 to 75 who had recovered from COVID-19. Sequencing used peripheral blood. Written as DNA, the CDR3 is TGCAGCTCATGGGTCAAGGGGATGCTGAATGGCTACACCTTC. Its translation is CSSWVKGMLNGYTF.